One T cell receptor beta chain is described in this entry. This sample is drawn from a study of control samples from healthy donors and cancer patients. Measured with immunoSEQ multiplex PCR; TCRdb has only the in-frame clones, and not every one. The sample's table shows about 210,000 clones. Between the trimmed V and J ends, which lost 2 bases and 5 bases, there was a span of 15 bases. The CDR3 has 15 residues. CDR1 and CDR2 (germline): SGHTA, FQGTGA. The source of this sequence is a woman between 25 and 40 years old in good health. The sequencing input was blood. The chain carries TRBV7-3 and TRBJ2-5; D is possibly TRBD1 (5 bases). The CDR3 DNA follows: TGTGCCAGCAGCTTATCAGGGTTGTCTAGGGAGACCCAGTACTTC. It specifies CASSLSGLSRETQYF.